This T cell receptor (beta chain) was observed in a study of CD8+ T cells in alopecia areata. Study-level background: Each day, treated patients took oral tofacitinib twice, at 5 to 10 mg per dose. Tofacitinib exposure lasted 6 to 18 months, followed by 6 months off drug.

The V gene's germline CDR1 is GTSNPN and CDR2 SVGIG (reference sequence). This CDR3 contains 16 residues. V shed 5 bases, J shed 2 bases, and the junction held 12 bases outside the gene matches. About this clone itself: The antigen remains undetermined.

RNA, once extracted, was reverse transcribed into cDNA for use as the sequencing template. This table comes from immunoSEQ multiplex PCR, and its TCRdb copy is limited to in-frame clones, with some not included. The table shows hundreds of thousands of clones, with roughly 60% occurring only once. General observations from the study: Lesional scalp exceeded normal scalp in clonality, especially in alopecia totalis/universalis.

The sample's treatment: oral pan-JAK inhibitor, 5-10 mg twice daily. The receptor's source is a human donor with alopecia areata. The sequencing used CD4+ T cells sorted from blood, collected at week 24, from a patient treated with tofacitinib. The chain recombines TRBV30 with TRBJ2-5; 9 bases are shared with TRBD2. Here the CDR3 DNA reads TGTGCCTGGGGAGGGACTAGCTCCGTAGGGCAAGAGACCCAGTACTTC. Translating gives CAWGGTSSVGQETQYF.